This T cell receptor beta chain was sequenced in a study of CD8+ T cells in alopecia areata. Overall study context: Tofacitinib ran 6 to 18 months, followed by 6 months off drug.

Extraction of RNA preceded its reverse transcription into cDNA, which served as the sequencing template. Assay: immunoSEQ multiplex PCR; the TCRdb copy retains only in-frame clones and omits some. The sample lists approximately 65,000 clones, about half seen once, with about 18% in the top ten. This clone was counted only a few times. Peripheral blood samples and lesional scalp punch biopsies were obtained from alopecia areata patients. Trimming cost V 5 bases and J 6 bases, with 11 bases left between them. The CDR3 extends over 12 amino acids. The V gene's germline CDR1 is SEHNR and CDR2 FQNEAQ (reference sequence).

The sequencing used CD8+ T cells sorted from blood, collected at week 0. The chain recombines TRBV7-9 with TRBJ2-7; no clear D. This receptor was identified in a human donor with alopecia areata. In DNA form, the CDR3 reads TGTGCCAGCAGCCGAAACCCGACCGAGCAGTACTTC. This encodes CASSRNPTEQYF.